What follows are 3 T cell receptor beta chains derived from one specimen sequenced in a study of blood T cells in healthy people across ages. Primed by a sample-barcoded 5' primer and a J-beta primer mix, a second PCR proceeded for roughly 7 to 11 cycles. A single record per CDR3 protein comes from TCRdb applying MiXCR to the 5' RACE reads. The table lists about 780,000 distinct CDR3 sequences, approximately 24% of them singletons. These data were also filed under a second study, of T cells of mothers and their children.

The sample taken for sequencing was blood. The receptors shown here come from a boy aged 10-17 years in good health.

The V call is TRBV5-1, the J call TRBJ1-4; possible D gene TRBD1, 5 bases. Per germline, CDR1 SGHRS and CDR2 YFSETQ. The CDR3 sequence is 18 residues long. Trimming left V 4 bases short and J 2 bases short, with 21 bases between. The CDR3 region has the DNA TGCGCCAGCAGCATCGGGGTATCAGGGAGGACGACTAATGAAAAACTGTTTTTT. It is translated as CASSIGVSGRTTNEKLFF. Variable domain in full (rest from reference TRBV5-1 and TRBJ1-4): KAGVTQTPRYLIKTRGQQVTLSCSPISGHRSVSWYQQTPGQGLQFLFEYFSETQRNKGNFPGRFSGRQFSNSRSEMNVSTLELGDSALYLCASSIGVSGRTTNEKLFFGSGTQLSVL.

This chain joins TRBV6-6 and TRBJ1-1; 7 bases align to TRBD1. With V trimmed by 2 bases and J by 9 bases, 9 bases remained unmatched. The CDR3 has 14 amino acids. From germline, CDR1 is MNHNY and CDR2 SVGAGI (reference sequence). CDR3 DNA sequence: TGTGCCAGCAGTTACGAACAGGGGAGTTATAAAGCTTTCTTT. Its translation: CASSYEQGSYKAFF.

V and J are TRBV29-1 and TRBJ2-1; D remains ambiguous. The germline CDR1 and CDR2 sequences are SQVTM and ANQGSEA. The CDR3 contains 16 residues. Trimming stripped 2 bases from V and 0 bases from J, with 14 bases between. As DNA, the CDR3 is TGCAGCGTTGAATCTAGTAGCCGGGCCTCCTACAATGAGCAGTTCTTC. It specifies CSVESSSRASYNEQFF.